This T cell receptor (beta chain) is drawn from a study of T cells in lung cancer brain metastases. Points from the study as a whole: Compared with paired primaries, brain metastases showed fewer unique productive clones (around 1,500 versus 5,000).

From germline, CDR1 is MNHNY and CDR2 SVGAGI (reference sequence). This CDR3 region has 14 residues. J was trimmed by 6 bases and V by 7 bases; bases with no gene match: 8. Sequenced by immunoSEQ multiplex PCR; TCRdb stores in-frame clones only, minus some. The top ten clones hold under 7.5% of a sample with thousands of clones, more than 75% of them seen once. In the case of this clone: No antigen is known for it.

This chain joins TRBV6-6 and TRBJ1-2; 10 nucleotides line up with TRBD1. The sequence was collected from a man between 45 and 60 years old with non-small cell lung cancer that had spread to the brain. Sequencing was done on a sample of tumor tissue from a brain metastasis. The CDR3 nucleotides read TGTGCCAGCACCCTGACAGGGGGCATCAATGGCTACACCTTC. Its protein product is CASTLTGGINGYTF.